One T cell receptor (beta chain) is described in this entry. The antigen remains undetermined. The data stem from a study of CD8+ T cells in alopecia areata. Study-wide background: Treated patients were given oral tofacitinib, which was dosed at 5 to 10 mg twice daily. Dosing with tofacitinib proceeded for 6 to 18 months, followed by 6 months off drug. Study-level points and caveats: Shared TCR sequences were less clear between patients than in mice, possibly partly from HLA diversity.

The V end was cut by 7 bases, the J end by 7 bases, with 17 bases between. The V gene's germline CDR1 is LNHDA and CDR2 SQIVND (reference sequence). The CDR3 extends over 14 amino acids. As the sequencing template, cDNA was produced by extracting RNA and reverse transcribing it. Assay: immunoSEQ multiplex PCR; the TCRdb copy retains only in-frame clones and omits some. The data show fewer than 200,000 clones, with 50% to 75% seen just once and roughly 14% held by the top ten. The input for sequencing was CD4+ T cells sorted from blood, taken at week 0. The origin of this receptor is a human donor with alopecia areata. The V call is TRBV19, the J call TRBJ1-5, with no clear D. CDR3 amino acids: CASKGEGGGQPQHF. CDR3 in DNA: TGTGCCAGTAAAGGTGAGGGAGGCGGCCAGCCCCAGCATTTT. The variable domain in full, with the rest retrieved from reference TRBV19 and TRBJ1-5, is DGGITQSPKYLFRKEGQNVTLSCEQNLNHDAMYWYRQDPGQGLRLIYYSQIVNDFQKGDIAEGYSVSREKKESFPLTVTSAQKNPTAFYLCASKGEGGGQPQHFGDGTRLSIL.